One and the same sample provided the 21 T cell receptor beta chains below, sequenced in a study of low-dose radiotherapy and immunotherapy resistance in tumors. Gene-specific TRAV and TRBV primers were used for first-strand cDNA, covering alpha and beta chains. Amplification of TCRs used a constant-region primer and V-primer adapter for 20 PCR cycles. TCRdb independently ran MiXCR on the reads; one entry per CDR3 protein. This table has about 82,000 distinct CDR3 sequences, approximately 20% appearing once. The time point is: before trial treatment. The sample consisted of PBMCs, taken before treatment. Receptors originate from a male donor with prostate cancer.

This clonotype was picked up many times. The chain carries TRBV2 and TRBJ2-5, with 8 bases fitting TRBD2. The CDR3 is 13 amino acids. V trimming: 10 bases; J trimming: 3 bases; junction bases outside the gene matches: 7. Germline values: CDR1 SNHLY, CDR2 FYNNEI. CDR3 nucleotide sequence: TGTGCCACCAAACTCGGGGGGGAAGAGACCCAGTACTTC. This gives the protein CATKLGGEETQYF.

The table lists this clonotype with many counts. CDR3 amino acids: CASGVQVGRWTEAFF. CDR3 sequence (DNA): TGTGCCAGTGGGGTACAGGTTGGCAGATGGACTGAAGCTTTCTTT. V and J are TRBV2 and TRBJ1-1, with a possible D match to TRBD1 (5 bases). The CDR3 contains 15 residues. Germline assignment: CDR1 SNHLY and CDR2 FYNNEI. V was cut by 9 bases and J by 5 bases, with 22 bases left in between. Combining the CDR3 with reference TRBV2 and TRBJ1-1 gives the whole variable domain EPEVTQTPSHQVTQMGQEVILRCVPISNHLYFYWYRQILGQKVEFLVSFYNNEISEKSEIFDDQFSVERPDGSNFTLKIRSTKLEDSAMYFCASGVQVGRWTEAFFGQGTRLTVV.

The table lists this clonotype with many counts. V usage is TRBV2 and J usage is TRBJ2-5; D call uncertain. In germline, CDR1 is SNHLY, CDR2 FYNNEI. The CDR3 is 11 residues long. V shed 6 bases and J shed 5 bases, with 7 bases lying between them. In nucleotides, the CDR3 is TGTGCCAGCAGGCAGTCGGAGACCCAGTACTTC. Translation gives CASRQSETQYF.

This clonotype was picked up many times. V is TRBV16 and J is TRBJ1-6; D is perhaps TRBD1 (5 bases). Germline V gives CDR1 KGHSY, CDR2 FQNENV. Trimming shortened V by 0 bases and J by 7 bases, and 10 bases separated the two germline ends. CDR3 size: 15 residues. DNA for the CDR3: TGTGCCAGCAGCCAATCGGCTCAGGGCAATTCACCCCTCCACTTT. Protein sequence: CASSQSAQGNSPLHF.

This clonotype was counted at least ten times. This chain connects TRBV6-2 or TRBV6-3 to TRBJ2-5, with 7 bases identical to TRBD2. Losses at the gene ends were 7 bases for V and 7 bases for J; bases not matched to a gene: 12. CDR3 length equals 14 residues. From germline, CDR1 is MNHEY and CDR2 SVGEGT. DNA for the CDR3: TGTGCCAGCACCCAACCGGGGGGACGAGGGACCCAGTACTTC. Protein sequence: CASTQPGGRGTQYF.

This clonotype was counted many times. The chain employs TRBV7-6 and TRBJ2-3, with D possibly being TRBD2 (7 bases). V was shortened by 1 base and J by 3 bases, with 14 bases between the two germline ends. CDR1 SGHVS and CDR2 FNYEAQ come from the germline V gene. The CDR3 has 16 amino acids. The CDR3 sequence is CASSLVGGGATDTQYF. For the CDR3, the DNA is TGTGCCAGCAGCTTAGTTGGGGGGGGGGCTACAGATACGCAGTATTTT.

This clonotype was recorded at least ten times. CDR3 nucleotide sequence: TGTGCCAGCAGCTTGGGACAGACCTACAATGAGCAGTTCTTC. Protein product: CASSLGQTYNEQFF. The chain recombines TRBV5-5 with TRBJ2-1; TRBD1 is a possible D gene (5 bases). The CDR3 has 14 amino acids. The germline V gene encodes CDR1 SGHKS and CDR2 YYEKEE (reference sequence). Trimming cost V 0 bases and J 2 bases, with 6 bases left between them.

This clonotype was found many times. The rearrangement joins TRBV4-3 to TRBJ2-3; D not resolved. Germline values: CDR1 LGHNA, CDR2 YSLEER. The V end was cut by 0 bases, the J end by 1 base, with 5 bases between. The CDR3 extends over 14 amino acids. The CDR3 nucleotides are TGCGCCAGCAGCCAAGAGCACCGCACAGATACGCAGTATTTT. It translates to CASSQEHRTDTQYF.

The J gene is TRBJ1-4, the V gene TRBV7-9; 7 nucleotides align to TRBD1. CDR3 length: 14 residues. Trimming at V came to 5 bases and at J to 7 bases, leaving 7 bases not matched to a gene. The germline V gene has CDR1 SEHNR and CDR2 FQNEAQ (reference sequence). The CDR3 sequence is CASSRQGTVEKLFF. CDR3 in DNA: TGTGCCAGCAGCAGACAGGGTACTGTTGAAAAACTGTTTTTT.

CDR3 residues: CASKQGLNYGYTF. Here the CDR3 DNA reads TGTGCTAGTAAACAGGGTTTAAACTATGGCTACACCTTC. The chain employs TRBV12-5 and TRBJ1-2, with D tentatively TRBD1 (6 bases). V gave up 8 bases and J gave up 2 bases, with 12 bases separating them. CDR1 is LGHNT, CDR2 FRNRAP, per germline. The CDR3 is 13 amino acids.

This clonotype was counted many times. V is TRBV20-1 and J is TRBJ1-2, with 8 bases fitting TRBD1. From germline, CDR1 is DFQATT and CDR2 SNEGSKA (reference sequence). CDR3 size: 13 residues. J lost 6 bases, V lost 6 bases, and 9 bases had no gene match. CDR3 bases: TGCAGTGCGGCGTCAGGGGGCCTGCATGGCTACACCTTC. Amino acid sequence: CSAASGGLHGYTF.

At least ten counts were recorded for this clonotype. This chain links TRBV29-1 with TRBJ1-2; D call uncertain. This CDR3 is 15 amino acids long. The V gene's germline CDR1 is SQVTM and CDR2 ANQGSEA. The germline V and J ends were trimmed by 3 bases and 2 bases, with 16 bases remaining between them. The CDR3 sequence: CSVDPRTSANYGYTF. The CDR3, as DNA: TGCAGCGTTGACCCTAGGACGTCCGCCAACTATGGCTACACCTTC.

This clonotype was observed at least ten times. The gene calls are TRBV29-1 and TRBJ1-1, with 10 bases that match TRBD1. The V and J ends lost 6 bases and 6 bases, in that order; junction bases with no gene match: 4. CDR1 and CDR2 from the germline V gene are SQVTM and ANQGSEA. The CDR3 runs to 12 residues. The CDR3 is CSVGDRGAEAFF. The CDR3 nucleotides are TGCAGCGTAGGGGACAGGGGAGCTGAAGCTTTCTTT. Drawing the rest from reference TRBV29-1 and TRBJ1-1, the complete variable domain is SAVISQKPSRDICQRGTSLTIQCQVDSQVTMMFWYRQQPGQSLTLIATANQGSEATYESGFVIDKFPISRPNLTFSTLTVSNMSPEDSSIYLCSVGDRGAEAFFGQGTRLTVV.

The chain joins TRBV5-4 to TRBJ2-7; TRBD2 matches 11 bases. In germline, CDR1 is SGHNT, CDR2 YYREEE (reference sequence). The CDR3 is made up of 18 amino acids. Trimming took 0 bases from V and 2 from J; bases not matched to a gene: 10. The CDR3 nucleotides are TGTGCCAGCAGCTTGGGGGGGCCCTTAGCGGGGGGGACCTACGAGCAGTACTTC. As protein: CASSLGGPLAGGTYEQYF.

This clonotype was seen ten or more times. J is TRBJ2-5 and V is TRBV4-2; 8 nucleotides match TRBD2. This CDR3 has 16 amino acids. V lost 0 bases, J lost 4 bases, and 7 bases stayed unmatched. CDR1 and CDR2 from the germline V gene are LGHNA and YNFKEQ. The CDR3 protein is CASSQEASGLRETQYF. Here the CDR3 DNA reads TGTGCCAGCAGCCAAGAAGCTAGCGGGTTAAGAGAGACCCAGTACTTC.

This clonotype has at least ten counts. The rearrangement joins TRBV2 to TRBJ2-2; D unresolved. The CDR3 has 14 residues. The germline V gene encodes CDR1 SNHLY and CDR2 FYNNEI. The V gene lost 8 bases and the J gene lost 2 bases, with 12 bases spanning the gap. The CDR3 region has the DNA TGTGCCAGCCAACCGCGTTTCAACACCGGGGAGCTGTTTTTT. Protein sequence: CASQPRFNTGELFF.

This clonotype was detected many times. The rearrangement uses TRBV18 and TRBJ2-5; 9 positions match TRBD2. CDR3 length equals 15 residues. Germline lookup yields CDR1 KGHSH and CDR2 LQKENI. With V trimmed by 3 bases and J by 5 bases, 7 bases remained unmatched. CDR3 amino acids: CASSPRGGTAETQYF. The CDR3 nucleotides read TGTGCCAGCTCACCGCGGGGGGGCACGGCTGAGACCCAGTACTTC.

In the case of this clonotype: A far larger clone is off by one base, so a read error is likely. The rearrangement uses TRBV6-5 and TRBJ2-7; 8 bases fit TRBD1. The germline gives CDR1 MNHEY, CDR2 SVGAGI. This CDR3 spans 15 amino acids. V was clipped by 5 bases and J by 7 bases; unmatched bases: 13. The CDR3 sequence is CASSTSRTGYNEQYF. The CDR3 coding sequence is TGTGCCAGCAGTACCTCCCGGACAGGGTACAATGAGCAGTACTTC.

This clonotype was observed at least ten times. The rearrangement links TRBV9 to TRBJ2-5; TRBD2 aligns across 10 bases. The CDR3 runs to 16 residues. J lost 1 base, V lost 0 bases, and 3 bases had no gene match. The germline V gene encodes CDR1 SGDLS and CDR2 YYNGEE. The CDR3 coding sequence is TGTGCCAGCAGCGTAGGGACTAGCGGAGGCCAAGAGACCCAGTACTTC. Its translation is CASSVGTSGGQETQYF.

Remarks on this clonotype: A much larger clonotype is one base distant, so this may be a read error. CDR3 in amino acids: CSGRDNLAGAGEQYF. In DNA, the CDR3 is TGCAGTGGTAGAGACAACCTAGCGGGAGCTGGCGAGCAGTACTTC. The chain uses TRBV20-1 and TRBJ2-7; 10 bases align to TRBD2. The CDR3 contains 15 residues. The germline V gene has CDR1 DFQATT and CDR2 SNEGSKA (reference sequence).

The sample holds many counts of this clonotype. This sequence joins TRBV2 and TRBJ1-1; weak D call: TRBD1 (5 bases). Germline assignment: CDR1 SNHLY and CDR2 FYNNEI. This CDR3 has 16 amino acids. V was shortened by 4 bases and J by 4 bases, with 19 bases between the two germline ends. CDR3 nucleotide sequence: TGTGCCAGCAGTGTGTCGTGGGCCACTCAGGGCACTGAAGCTTTCTTT. Encoded protein: CASSVSWATQGTEAFF.